This T cell receptor beta chain emerged from a study of shared clonotypes between healthy human individuals. General observations from the study: Several donors showed sharing of about 4.7% of naive CD4 clonotypes.

Germline CDR1 SQVTM, CDR2 ANQGSEA. V dropped 1 base and J dropped 2; count of bases not matched to a gene: 10. The CDR3 runs 16 residues. Genomic DNA per cell subset filled all wells of several immunoSEQ plates. Replicate PCRs run on sorted subsets employed 200 ng DNA, 30,000 to 35,000 T cell genomes. Sequencing was performed with immunoSEQ multiplex PCR; in TCRdb, only in-frame clones are kept and a portion is missing. The repertoire holds some 2.1 million clones, with 93% as singletons. On this clone: Its antigen is still unknown.

Naive CD8 isolation took CD45RO-negative cells positively selected for CCR7 and excluded terminally differentiated effector memory CD45RA+ cells. The study drew its donors from healthy HIV-negative adults without recent acute infections or vaccinations. This clonotype was sampled from a man aged 18 to 29 in good health. Some clones in this sample may be carry-over from other donors' samples. The rearrangement joins TRBV29-1 to TRBJ1-2; TRBD1 matches at 7 bases. The sample was naive CD8+ T cells from PBMCs. In nucleotides, the CDR3 is TGCAGCGTTGAAGCGGTGGGGACAGAAAACAACTATGGCTACACCTTC. Translated: CSVEAVGTENNYGYTF.